Listed here are 16 T cell receptor beta chains from one sample, sequenced in a study of spatial heterogeneity in lung cancer. The time point here: sample taken at primary tumor resection. Whole RNA, which was extracted from tumor, nontumor lung tissue or frozen PBMC, was sequenced without any cell sorting. Via MiXCR, TCRdb re-called the 5' RACE reads, giving one row per CDR3 protein. The data show nearly 4,500 distinct CDR3 sequences, roughly 35% seen once. This specimen consisted of PBMCs, obtained at surgery. The receptors derive from a male donor with early-stage non-small cell lung cancer.

By share, this clonotype counts as medium-sized. Within a library made for alpha chains, this beta chain is off target, and its count is uninformative. J is TRBJ2-5 and V is TRBV5-4; D perhaps matches TRBD1 (6 bases). The CDR3 length is 15 residues. Trimming left V 0 bases short and J 8 bases short, with 17 bases between. CDR1 and CDR2 (germline): SGHNT, YYREEE (reference sequence). CDR3 region: CASSLGDNSESTQYF. The CDR3 DNA is TGTGCCAGCAGCTTGGGGGACAACTCGGAAAGCACCCAGTACTTC.

This clonotype was detected a few times. This beta chain is a stray sequence in a library constructed for alpha chains; its clone size is not meaningful. The chain is built from TRBV19 and TRBJ2-3; 7 nucleotides align to TRBD2. Looked up from germline, CDR1 is LNHDA and CDR2 is SQIVND (reference sequence). The ends lost 3 bases at V and 4 bases at J; junction bases unmatched: 1. This CDR3 region has 13 residues. CDR3 sequence (DNA): TGTGCCAGTAGTATGGGGAGGGCAGATACGCAGTATTTT. Translated: CASSMGRADTQYF.

As to this clonotype: Being off target in a library aimed at alpha chains, this beta chain has a size of little meaning. The chain uses TRBV6-1 and TRBJ2-5; no clear D gene. The CDR3 has 11 residues. Trimming shortened V by 1 base and J by 3 bases, and 0 bases separated the two germline ends. The germline V gene has CDR1 MNHNS and CDR2 SASEGT. CDR3 sequence reads: CASSEEETQYF. The CDR3 DNA reads TGTGCCAGCAGTGAAGAAGAGACCCAGTACTTC.

In regard to this clonotype: The size of this beta chain means little, since it is a stray read in a library made for alpha chains. The chain links TRBV10-3 to TRBJ2-1; possibly TRBD2 for D (5 bases). CDR1 ENHRY and CDR2 SYGVKD come from the germline V gene. The CDR3 covers 14 residues. V lost 2 bases to trimming and J lost 6 bases, with 11 bases between them. As DNA, the CDR3 is TGTGCCATCAGTGAGACTAGTAGTCGCAATGAGCAGTTCTTC. It specifies CAISETSSRNEQFF.

This clonotype is termed medium-sized. The size of this beta chain means little, since it is a stray read in a library made for alpha chains. The chain combines TRBV27 with TRBJ2-3; D ambiguous. V dropped 2 bases and J dropped 2 bases, with 8 bases sitting between them. The CDR3 is 14 residues long. Germline CDR1 and CDR2: MNHEY and SMNVEV (reference sequence). In nucleotides, the CDR3 is TGTGCCAGCAGTTTAGGGCAGAACACAGATACGCAGTATTTT. As protein: CASSLGQNTDTQYF.

On this clonotype itself: This beta chain represents an off-target read in a library built for alpha chains; its size is of limited meaning. The chain's CDR3 is CSVEEARNIQYF. DNA for the CDR3: TGCAGCGTTGAAGAAGCCAGGAACATTCAGTACTTC. V gene TRBV29-1 combines with J gene TRBJ2-4; D gene unclear. The CDR3 extends over 12 amino acids. CDR1 SQVTM and CDR2 ANQGSEA come from the germline V gene. V was shortened by 0 bases and J by 7 bases, with 7 bases between the two germline ends. The variable domain in full, completed from reference TRBV29-1 and TRBJ2-4, reads SAVISQKPSRDICQRGTSLTIQCQVDSQVTMMFWYRQQPGQSLTLIATANQGSEATYESGFVIDKFPISRPNLTFSTLTVSNMSPEDSSIYLCSVEEARNIQYFGAGTRLSVL.

This clonotype has only a few counts. The size of this beta chain means little, since it is a stray read in a library made for alpha chains. J is TRBJ2-1 and V is TRBV3-2. TRBV3-2 is labeled a pseudogene. The CDR3 loop spans 12 amino acids. The CDR3 loop reads CASSHGDNEQFF. The DNA of the CDR3 is TGTGCCAGCAGTCACGGGGACAATGAGCAGTTCTTC.

With regard to this clonotype: This beta chain is a stray sequence in a library constructed for alpha chains; its clone size is not meaningful. The genes are TRBV30 and TRBJ1-4; tentative D call: TRBD1 (5 bases). Trimming shortened V by 4 bases and J by 3 bases, and 12 bases separated the two germline ends. The CDR3 is 14 residues long. Per germline, CDR1 GTSNPN and CDR2 SVGIG (reference sequence). CDR3 residues: CAWNLAGPNEKLFF. CDR3 nucleotides: TGTGCCTGGAACCTGGCGGGGCCTAATGAAAAACTGTTTTTT.

As regards this clonotype: This beta chain lies outside the target of a library built for alpha chains; its clone size means little. The chain combines TRBV6-6 with TRBJ2-3, with D perhaps given as TRBD1 or TRBD2 (6 bases each). This CDR3 is 12 amino acids long. Germline CDR1 and CDR2: MNHNY and SVGAGI (reference sequence). Trimming took 11 bases from V and 4 from J, leaving 13 bases between them. The CDR3 loop is CAGGTSPDTQYF. CDR3 in DNA: TGTGCCGGCGGGACAAGCCCAGATACGCAGTATTTT.

Points on this clonotype: The library was designed around alpha chains, so this beta chain is a stray read whose abundance carries little weight. V is TRBV10-2 and J is TRBJ2-7; D call uncertain. The CDR3 consists of 15 residues. V lost 5 bases, J lost 0 bases, and 14 bases lay in between. The V gene's germline CDR1 is WSHSY and CDR2 SAAADI. The CDR3 nucleotides are TGCGCCAGCAGTAGGCCGACTGTTCTCTCCTACGAGCAGTACTTC. Translation gives CASSRPTVLSYEQYF.

About this clonotype itself: Found in a library prepared for alpha chains, this beta chain is an off-target read, and its abundance has little meaning. The genes are TRBV10-3 and TRBJ2-7, with 9 positions matching TRBD2. After removal of 4 bases from V and 3 bases from J, the junction contained 4 bases not matched to a gene. Germline assignment: CDR1 ENHRY and CDR2 SYGVKD. The length of the CDR3 is 14 residues. CDR3: CAISGTSARYEQYF. The DNA of the CDR3 is TGTGCCATCAGTGGGACTAGCGCTCGCTACGAGCAGTACTTC.

This clonotype has more than one count but fewer than ten. This beta chain came through as a stray read in a library set up for alpha chains, and its size says little. The genes are TRBV28 and TRBJ2-3, with D unclear. This CDR3 region has 14 residues. The germline V gene has CDR1 MDHEN and CDR2 SYDVKM. The V and J ends lost 5 bases and 6 bases respectively, with 15 bases between them. CDR3 sequence (DNA): TGTGCCAGCAGTCCGTCCCCTAGGCCCGATACGCAGTATTTT. Translated: CASSPSPRPDTQYF.

In its sample, this clonotype was seen once. For a library built for alpha chains, this beta chain is a stray read; little rests on its size. The V call is TRBV20-1, the J call TRBJ2-1, with 12 bases identical to TRBD2. Germline V CDR1 and CDR2: DFQATT, SNEGSKA (reference sequence). V lost 6 bases, J lost 9 bases, and 15 bases stayed unmatched. There are 16 residues in the CDR3. The CDR3 reads CSAPNPTSGRSSEQFF. In DNA, the CDR3 is TGCAGTGCCCCCAACCCGACTAGCGGGAGAAGTAGTGAGCAGTTCTTC.

Regarding this clonotype: A library prepared for alpha chains yielded this beta chain as an off-target read; its size is of little meaning. The chain carries TRBV11-2 and TRBJ2-7; 8 nucleotides line up with TRBD1. The V segment lost 5 bases and the J segment 5 bases; nucleotides outside the gene matches: 11. Germline V CDR1 and CDR2: SGHAT, FQNNGV. This CDR3 is 15 amino acids long. CDR3 region: CASSGYVGQGHEQYF. The CDR3 DNA reads as TGTGCCAGCAGCGGCTACGTCGGACAGGGCCACGAGCAGTACTTC. Supplemented by reference TRBV11-2 and TRBJ2-7, the full variable domain reads EAGVAQSPRYKIIEKRQSVAFWCNPISGHATLYWYQQILGQGPKLLIQFQNNGVVDDSQLPKDRFSAERLKGVDSTLKIQPAKLEDSAVYLCASSGYVGQGHEQYFGPGTRLTVT.

For this clonotype: Because the library targeted alpha chains, this beta chain is an off-target read whose size means little. The V gene is TRBV27, the J gene TRBJ2-5, with D unresolved. Germline V lookup: CDR1 MNHEY, CDR2 SMNVEV (reference sequence). V dropped 7 bases and J dropped 4 bases, with 4 bases sitting between them. The CDR3 is made up of 10 amino acids. In DNA, the CDR3 is TGTGCCAGCAACCGAGAGACCCAGTACTTC. Encoded protein: CASNRETQYF.

This clonotype is categorized as medium-sized. For a library built for alpha chains, this beta chain is a stray read; little rests on its size. The rearrangement joins TRBV19 to TRBJ2-2; no reliable D call. Germline CDR1 is LNHDA and CDR2 is SQIVND (reference sequence). Between the trimmed V and J ends, which lost 3 bases and 4 bases, there was a span of 12 bases. The CDR3 has 15 residues. CDR3 sequence reads: CASSIYGSATGELFF. In DNA form, the CDR3 reads TGTGCCAGTAGTATTTATGGGTCGGCCACCGGGGAGCTGTTTTTT. Full variable domain (missing parts from reference TRBV19 and TRBJ2-2): DGGITQSPKYLFRKEGQNVTLSCEQNLNHDAMYWYRQDPGQGLRLIYYSQIVNDFQKGDIAEGYSVSREKKESFPLTVTSAQKNPTAFYLCASSIYGSATGELFFGEGSRLTVL.